One sample yielded the 18 T cell receptor beta chains listed below, sequenced in a study of cytomegalovirus exposure and HLA in healthy donors. The PCR employed 60 Vbeta primers together with 13 Jbeta primers. Clones were read by immunoSEQ multiplex PCR, and TCRdb kept only the in-frame ones, dropping some. In the table there are roughly 100,000 clones, over 65% of which are singletons. The material sequenced was PBMCs. These receptors were collected from a man aged 45-65 years in good health and CMV-seronegative.

The chain couples TRBV6-5 to TRBJ1-1; the D is unclear. The CDR3 covers 11 residues. CDR1 and CDR2 (germline): MNHEY, SVGAGI. With 8 bases removed from V and 0 bases from J, the gap between germline ends came to 4 bases. The CDR3 DNA sequence: TGTGCCAGCGGCCTGAACACTGAAGCTTTCTTT. This translates into CASGLNTEAFF.

This chain joins TRBV28 and TRBJ2-3, with D perhaps matching TRBD2 (5 bases). With 3 bases removed from V and 4 bases from J, the gap between germline ends came to 11 bases. CDR1 and CDR2 (germline): MDHEN, SYDVKM. There are 14 residues in the CDR3. The CDR3 region has the DNA TGTGCCAGCAGTTTGTTGAGGGTCGCAGATACGCAGTATTTT. Its translation is CASSLLRVADTQYF.

Concerning this clone itself: At one end the junction does not follow the germline gene, possibly because of a read error. The chain employs TRBV6-4 and TRBJ2-2; TRBD1 agrees at 10 bases. Germline CDR1 MRHNA, CDR2 SNTAGT. The CDR3 contains 16 residues. The CDR3 nucleotides are TGTGCCAGCTCACGAGGGGGACAGGGGAACACCGGGGGGCTGTTTTTT. Translating it yields CASSRGGQGNTGGLFF.

V and J are TRBV14 and TRBJ2-1; no clear D gene. The germline V gene encodes CDR1 SGHDN and CDR2 FVKESK. The CDR3 sequence is 13 residues long. V lost 4 bases to trimming and J lost 1 base, with 5 bases between them. The CDR3 reads CASSPLSYNEQFF. As DNA, the CDR3 is TGTGCCAGCAGCCCCTTGTCCTACAATGAGCAGTTCTTC. Drawing the rest from reference TRBV14 and TRBJ2-1, the complete variable domain is EAGVTQFPSHSVIEKGQTVTLRCDPISGHDNLYWYRRVMGKEIKFLLHFVKESKQDESGMPNNRFLAERTGGTYSTLKVQPAELEDSGVYFCASSPLSYNEQFFGPGTRLTVL.

The DNA for the CDR3 is TGTGCCAGCAGCCCGATATCGCGGGATGGCACCTACGAGCAGTACTTC. Translating gives CASSPISRDGTYEQYF. The chain uses TRBV11-2 and TRBJ2-7; tentative D call: TRBD2 (6 bases). The CDR3 length is 16 residues. Trimming cost V 5 bases and J 2 bases, with 19 bases left between them. Germline CDR1 and CDR2: SGHAT and FQNNGV.

The rearrangement links TRBV6-4 to TRBJ2-1; 7 bases agree with TRBD2. The CDR3 loop spans 14 amino acids. The junction had 7 bases not matched to a gene; V was cut back by 4 bases and J by 7 bases. CDR1 MRHNA and CDR2 SNTAGT come from the germline V gene. CDR3 residues: CASSGGGTGNEQFF. The CDR3 DNA sequence: TGTGCCAGCAGTGGGGGGGGAACGGGTAATGAGCAGTTCTTC.

This clone was observed a handful of times. The rearrangement links TRBV6-5 to TRBJ1-5; 7 positions agree with TRBD1. Germline V gene data show CDR1 as MNHEY and CDR2 as SVGAGI. The V segment lost 6 bases and the J segment 7 bases; nucleotides outside the gene matches: 6. The length of the CDR3 is 13 residues. CDR3 nucleotide sequence: TGTGCCAGCAGACAGGGGTTGGGGCAGCCCCAGCATTTT. Its translation is CASRQGLGQPQHF.

This chain links TRBV4-1 with TRBJ2-5, with 9 positions matching TRBD2. The J call may be faulty, since TRBJ2-7 better matches the DNA end. The CDR3 totals 13 residues. Germline V gene data show CDR1 as MGHRA and CDR2 as YSYEKL. CDR3 nucleotide sequence: TGCGCCAGCAGCCTAGCGGGAGTAAGCGAGCAGTACTTC. Translated, it gives CASSLAGVSEQYF.

This clone has a single count. The chain employs TRBV2 and TRBJ2-1, with 14 bases lining up with TRBD2. Looked up from germline, CDR1 is SNHLY and CDR2 is FYNNEI. The CDR3 spans 17 residues. Trimming took 7 bases from V and 9 from J; bases not matched to a gene: 14. CDR3 residues: CASNPGLAGVRGGEQFF. For the CDR3, the DNA is TGTGCCAGCAACCCGGGACTAGCGGGAGTGAGGGGGGGTGAGCAGTTCTTC.

The chain recombines TRBV7-9 with TRBJ2-7, with 10 bases lining up with TRBD1. CDR1 SEHNR and CDR2 FQNEAQ come from the germline V gene (reference sequence). V gave up 3 bases and J gave up 3 bases; unmatched junction bases: 11. This CDR3 comprises 17 residues. The CDR3 protein is CASSLVPGDRGSYEQYF. The DNA for the CDR3 is TGTGCCAGCAGCTTGGTTCCGGGGGACAGGGGAAGCTACGAGCAGTACTTC. The full variable domain, rest sourced from reference TRBV7-9 and TRBJ2-7, is DTGVSQNPRHKITKRGQNVTFRCDPISEHNRLYWYRQTLGQGPEFLTYFQNEAQLEKSRLLSDRFSAERPKGSFSTLEIQRTEQGDSAMYLCASSLVPGDRGSYEQYFGPGTRLTVT.

This clone was counted a few times. V gene TRBV5-8 combines with J gene TRBJ2-3, with TRBD2 identical over 7 bases. The CDR3 covers 15 residues. Trimming removed 2 bases from V and 2 bases from J; junction bases left unmatched: 5. Germline V CDR1 and CDR2: SGHTS, YDEGEE. The CDR3 sequence is CASSFGGSNTDTQYF. The DNA of the CDR3 is TGTGCCAGCAGCTTTGGCGGGAGTAACACAGATACGCAGTATTTT.

This chain joins TRBV7-3 and TRBJ1-2, with 7 bases identical to TRBD1. Germline CDR1 SGHTA, CDR2 FQGTGA. This CDR3 comprises 16 residues. Trimming removed 0 bases from V and 4 bases from J; junction bases left unmatched: 8. In DNA, the CDR3 is TGTGCCAGCAGCTTAACCCGACAGGGAAACCGCTATGGCTACACCTTC. Its protein product is CASSLTRQGNRYGYTF.

This chain joins TRBV7-9 and TRBJ2-1, with D possibly matching TRBD2 (5 bases). V was shortened by 7 bases and J by 3 bases, with 13 bases between the two germline ends. This CDR3 region has 14 residues. Per the germline V gene, CDR1 is SEHNR and CDR2 is FQNEAQ (reference sequence). CDR3 region: CASILDGNYNEQFF. The CDR3, as DNA: TGTGCCAGCATCCTCGACGGGAACTACAATGAGCAGTTCTTC.

The J gene is TRBJ1-2, the V gene TRBV9, with D hard to call. Trimming cost V 3 bases and J 7 bases, with 16 bases left between them. The germline V gene has CDR1 SGDLS and CDR2 YYNGEE. This CDR3 spans 14 amino acids. For the CDR3, the DNA is TGTGCCAGCAGCGCGGGAGGGAGCTCGGGTGGCTACACCTTC. This codes for CASSAGGSSGGYTF.

The V gene is TRBV7-3, the J gene TRBJ2-2, with 9 bases lining up with TRBD2. The V and J ends lost 4 bases and 3 bases, in that order; junction bases with no gene match: 3. Germline V gene lookup returns CDR1 SGHTA and CDR2 FQGTGA. The CDR3 sequence is 15 residues long. The CDR3 bases are TGTGCCAGCAGCTGGACTAGCGAATACACCGGGGAGCTGTTTTTT. It translates to CASSWTSEYTGELFF.

The rearrangement joins TRBV10-2 to TRBJ2-7, with 16 bases matching TRBD2. The V and J ends lost 3 bases and 2 bases, in that order; junction bases with no gene match: 1. This CDR3 region has 16 residues. Germline loops: CDR1 WSHSY, CDR2 SAAADI. The CDR3: CASSDGTSGRAYEQYF. DNA for the CDR3: TGCGCCAGCAGTGATGGGACTAGCGGGAGGGCCTACGAGCAGTACTTC.

This clone was seen a handful of times. The chain carries TRBV6-1 and TRBJ2-4, with TRBD1 identical over 9 bases. The CDR3 is 15 amino acids. Germline V gene lookup returns CDR1 MNHNS and CDR2 SASEGT. V was pared by 5 bases and J by 1 base, with 3 bases of the junction left unmatched. This chain's CDR3 is CASSPQGAAKNIQYF. The CDR3 DNA sequence: TGTGCCAGCAGTCCACAGGGGGCGGCCAAAAACATTCAGTACTTC.

The V call is TRBV27, the J call TRBJ2-4, with D possibly matching TRBD2 (6 bases). This CDR3 has 16 amino acids. Trimming left V 6 bases short and J 1 base short, with 16 bases between. Germline CDR1 reads MNHEY; CDR2 reads SMNVEV (reference sequence). CDR3 sequence (DNA): TGTGCCAGCAGCTTGGGATGGGGGGAGGCCAAAAACATTCAGTACTTC. This translates into CASSLGWGEAKNIQYF.